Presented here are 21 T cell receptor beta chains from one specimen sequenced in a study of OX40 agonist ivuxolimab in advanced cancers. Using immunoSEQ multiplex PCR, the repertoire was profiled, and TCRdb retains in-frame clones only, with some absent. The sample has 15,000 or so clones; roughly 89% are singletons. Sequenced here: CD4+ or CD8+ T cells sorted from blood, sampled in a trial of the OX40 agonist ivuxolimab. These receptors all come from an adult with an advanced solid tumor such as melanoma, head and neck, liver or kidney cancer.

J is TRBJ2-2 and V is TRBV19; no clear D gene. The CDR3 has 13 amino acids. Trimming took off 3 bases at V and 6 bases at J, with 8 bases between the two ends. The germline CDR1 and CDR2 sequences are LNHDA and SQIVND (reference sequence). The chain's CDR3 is CASSIIPPGELFF. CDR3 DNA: TGTGCCAGTAGTATTATACCGCCCGGGGAGCTGTTTTTT.

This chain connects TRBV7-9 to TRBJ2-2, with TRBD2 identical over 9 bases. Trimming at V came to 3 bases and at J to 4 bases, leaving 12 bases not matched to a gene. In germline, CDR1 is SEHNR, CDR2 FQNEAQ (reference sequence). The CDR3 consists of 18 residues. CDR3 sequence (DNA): TGTGCCAGCAGCTTCTTAGCGGGAGAAGACCTGGGCACCGGGGAGCTGTTTTTT. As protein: CASSFLAGEDLGTGELFF.

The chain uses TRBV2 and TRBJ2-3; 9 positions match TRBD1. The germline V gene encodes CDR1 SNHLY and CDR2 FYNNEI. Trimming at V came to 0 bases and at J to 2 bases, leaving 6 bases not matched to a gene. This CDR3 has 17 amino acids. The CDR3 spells CASSEAPGQGNTDTQYF. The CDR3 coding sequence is TGTGCCAGCAGTGAAGCACCGGGACAGGGCAACACAGATACGCAGTATTTT.

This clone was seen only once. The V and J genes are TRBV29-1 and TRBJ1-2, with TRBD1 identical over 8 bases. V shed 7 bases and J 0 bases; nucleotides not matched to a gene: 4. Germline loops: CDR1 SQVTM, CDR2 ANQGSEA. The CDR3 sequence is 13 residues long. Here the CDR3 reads CSGGQGPNYGYTF. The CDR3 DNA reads TGCAGCGGAGGACAGGGACCTAACTATGGCTACACCTTC.

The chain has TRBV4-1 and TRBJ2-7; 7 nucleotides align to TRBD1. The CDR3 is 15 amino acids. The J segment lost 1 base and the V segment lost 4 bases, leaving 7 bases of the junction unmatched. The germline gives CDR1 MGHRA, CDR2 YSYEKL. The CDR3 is CASSPRSGGSYEQYF. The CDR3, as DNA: TGCGCCAGCAGCCCCAGATCAGGGGGATCCTACGAGCAGTACTTC.

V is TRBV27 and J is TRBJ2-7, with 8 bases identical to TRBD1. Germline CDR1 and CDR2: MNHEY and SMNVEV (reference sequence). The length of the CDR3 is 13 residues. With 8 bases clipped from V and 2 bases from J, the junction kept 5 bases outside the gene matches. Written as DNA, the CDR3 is TGTGCCAGCCACCCGGGACAGGCCTACGAGCAGTACTTC. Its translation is CASHPGQAYEQYF.

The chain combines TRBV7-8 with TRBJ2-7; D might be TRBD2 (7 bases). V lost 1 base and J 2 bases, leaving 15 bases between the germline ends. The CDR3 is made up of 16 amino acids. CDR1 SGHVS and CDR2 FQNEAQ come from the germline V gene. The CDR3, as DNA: TGTGCCAGCAGCTTAGGGGGGCTAGCGGATACCTACGAGCAGTACTTC. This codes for CASSLGGLADTYEQYF.

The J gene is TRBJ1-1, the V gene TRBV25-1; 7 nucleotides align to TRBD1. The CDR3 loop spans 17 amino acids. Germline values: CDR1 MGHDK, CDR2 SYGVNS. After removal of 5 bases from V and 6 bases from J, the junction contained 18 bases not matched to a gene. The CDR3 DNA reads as TGTGCCAGCAGTCGACCCCCTACAGGGGCTGGGGTGGCTGAAGCTTTCTTT. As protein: CASSRPPTGAGVAEAFF.

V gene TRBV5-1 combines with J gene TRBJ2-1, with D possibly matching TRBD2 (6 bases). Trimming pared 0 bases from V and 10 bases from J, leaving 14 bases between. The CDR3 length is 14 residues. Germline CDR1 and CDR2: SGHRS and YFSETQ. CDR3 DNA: TGCGCCAGCAGCTTGGATAGCGGAATCCGGGAGCAGTTCTTC. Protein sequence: CASSLDSGIREQFF.

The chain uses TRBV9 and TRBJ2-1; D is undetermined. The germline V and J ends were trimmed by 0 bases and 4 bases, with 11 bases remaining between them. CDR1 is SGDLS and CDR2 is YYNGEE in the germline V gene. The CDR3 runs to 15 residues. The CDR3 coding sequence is TGTGCCAGCAGCGTAGAAGACGCAGCGTACAATGAGCAGTTCTTC. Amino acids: CASSVEDAAYNEQFF.

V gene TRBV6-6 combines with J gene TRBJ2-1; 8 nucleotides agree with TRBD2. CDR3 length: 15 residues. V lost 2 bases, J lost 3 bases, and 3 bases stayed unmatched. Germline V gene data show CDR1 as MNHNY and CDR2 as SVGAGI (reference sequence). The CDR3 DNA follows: TGTGCCAGCAGTTACCCCGGGACTAGCTACAATGAGCAGTTCTTC. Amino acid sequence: CASSYPGTSYNEQFF.

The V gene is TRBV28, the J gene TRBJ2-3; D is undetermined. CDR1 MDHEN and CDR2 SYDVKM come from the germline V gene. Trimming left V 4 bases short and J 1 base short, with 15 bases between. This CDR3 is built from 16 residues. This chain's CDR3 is CASSSPRYTGTDTQYF. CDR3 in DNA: TGTGCCAGCAGTTCCCCTCGGTATACGGGCACAGATACGCAGTATTTT.

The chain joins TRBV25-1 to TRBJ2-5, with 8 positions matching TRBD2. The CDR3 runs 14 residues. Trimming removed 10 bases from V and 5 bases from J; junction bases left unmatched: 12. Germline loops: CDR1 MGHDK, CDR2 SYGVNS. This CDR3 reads CATPGSGGEETQYF. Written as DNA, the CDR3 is TGTGCCACCCCGGGAAGCGGGGGAGAGGAGACCCAGTACTTC.

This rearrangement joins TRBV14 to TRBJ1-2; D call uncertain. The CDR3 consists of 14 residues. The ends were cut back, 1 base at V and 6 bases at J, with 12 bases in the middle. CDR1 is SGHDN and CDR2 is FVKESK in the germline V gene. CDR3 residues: CASSQGLGIDGYTF. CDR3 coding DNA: TGTGCCAGCAGCCAAGGATTAGGGATCGATGGCTACACCTTC.

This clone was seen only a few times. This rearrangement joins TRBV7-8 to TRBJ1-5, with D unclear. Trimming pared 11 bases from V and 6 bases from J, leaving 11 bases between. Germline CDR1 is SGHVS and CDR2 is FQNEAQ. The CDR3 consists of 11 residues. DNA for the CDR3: TGTGCCGCAGGTCCCGGTCAGCCCCAGCATTTT. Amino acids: CAAGPGQPQHF.

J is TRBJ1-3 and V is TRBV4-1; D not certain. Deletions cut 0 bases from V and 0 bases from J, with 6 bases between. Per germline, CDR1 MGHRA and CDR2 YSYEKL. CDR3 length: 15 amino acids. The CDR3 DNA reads TGCGCCAGCAGCCAAGATGAATTCTCTGGAAACACCATATATTTT. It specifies CASSQDEFSGNTIYF.

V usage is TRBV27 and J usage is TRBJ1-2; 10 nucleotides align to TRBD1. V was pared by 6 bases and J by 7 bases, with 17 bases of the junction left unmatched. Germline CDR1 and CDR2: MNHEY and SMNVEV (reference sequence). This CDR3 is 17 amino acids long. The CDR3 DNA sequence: TGTGCCAGCAGGCTTAACCCATTGACAGGGGGCGCAACTGGCTACACCTTC. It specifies CASRLNPLTGGATGYTF.

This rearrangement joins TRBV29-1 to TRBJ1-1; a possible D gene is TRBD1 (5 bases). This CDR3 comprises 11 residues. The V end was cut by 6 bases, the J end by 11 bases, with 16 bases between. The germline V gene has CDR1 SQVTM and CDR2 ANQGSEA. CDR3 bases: TGCAGCGTCTCCGGGACCATCTCGGCTTTCTTT. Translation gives CSVSGTISAFF.

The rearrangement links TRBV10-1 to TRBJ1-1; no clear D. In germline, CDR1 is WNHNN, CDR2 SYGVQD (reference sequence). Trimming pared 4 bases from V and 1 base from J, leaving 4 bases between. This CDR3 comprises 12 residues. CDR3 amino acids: CASSVGNTEAFF. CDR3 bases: TGCGCCAGCAGTGTTGGGAACACTGAAGCTTTCTTT.

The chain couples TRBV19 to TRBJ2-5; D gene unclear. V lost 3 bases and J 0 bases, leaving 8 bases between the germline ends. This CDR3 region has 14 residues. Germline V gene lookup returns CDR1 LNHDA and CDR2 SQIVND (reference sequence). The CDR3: CASSIGRNQETQYF. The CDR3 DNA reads TGTGCCAGTAGTATCGGCAGGAACCAAGAGACCCAGTACTTC.

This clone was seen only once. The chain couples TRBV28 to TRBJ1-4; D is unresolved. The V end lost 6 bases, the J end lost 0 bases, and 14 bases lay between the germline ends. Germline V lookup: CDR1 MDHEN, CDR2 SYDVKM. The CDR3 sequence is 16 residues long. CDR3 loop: CASSSQVAATNEKLFF. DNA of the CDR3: TGTGCCAGCAGCTCTCAGGTAGCTGCAACTAATGAAAAACTGTTTTTT.